This T cell receptor (beta chain) was sequenced during a study of blood T cell repertoires in COVID-19. From germline, CDR1 is LNHNV and CDR2 YYDKDF (reference sequence). Trimming at V came to 5 bases and at J to 8 bases, leaving 9 bases not matched to a gene. The CDR3 totals 15 residues. Cohorts were assigned according to the clinical history that participants reported. Per the study methods: Amplification of reference gene primers was used by the study to estimate nucleated cell counts. Measured with immunoSEQ multiplex PCR; TCRdb has only the in-frame clones, and not every one. V and J calls and clone size are copied from that table; D and trimming were computed from the DNA. This table holds some 360,000 clones, around nine tenths found once.

Input material: PBMCs or T cells enriched from blood (not recorded which). The chain carries TRBV15 and TRBJ1-6, with 7 nucleotides matching TRBD1. The source is a woman aged 30 to 39 who had been exposed to COVID-19. The CDR3 nucleotides read TGTGCCACCAGCGCGACAGGGTCTGGGGATTCACCCCTCCACTTT. Protein product: CATSATGSGDSPLHF. Full variable domain (outside the CDR3, taken from reference TRBV15 and TRBJ1-6): DAMVIQNPRYQVTQFGKPVTLSCSQTLNHNVMYWYQQKSSQAPKLLFHYYDKDFNNEADTPDNFQSRRPNTSFCFLDIRSPGLGDTAMYLCATSATGSGDSPLHFGNGTRLTVT.